What follows are 30 T cell receptor beta chains derived from one specimen sequenced in a study of blood T cells in healthy people across ages. With a J-beta primer mix and a sample-barcoded 5' primer, a second PCR ran about 7 to 12 cycles. MiXCR was run by TCRdb on the 5' RACE reads, yielding one entry per CDR3 protein. The data contain some 800,000 distinct CDR3 sequences, under 55% of them singletons. The specimen was blood. The receptor source for this set is a man aged 55 to 69 in good health.

This clonotype was observed at least ten times. The rearrangement uses TRBV6-6 and TRBJ2-3, with D maybe TRBD2 (6 bases). This CDR3 spans 14 amino acids. Germline-derived CDR1 and CDR2 are MNHNY and SVGAGI (reference sequence). Trimming pared 7 bases from V and 6 bases from J, leaving 17 bases between. The CDR3, as DNA: TGTGCCAGCAACCGGGGGACCGCTGAGGATACGCAGTATTTT. Amino acid sequence: CASNRGTAEDTQYF.

DNA for the CDR3: TGCAGTGCTACGAGGTCTAGCGGGGGGCTTCAGGAGCAGTTCTTC. It specifies CSATRSSGGLQEQFF. V usage is TRBV20-1 and J usage is TRBJ2-1; 11 positions match TRBD2. The CDR3 covers 15 residues. The germline V gene has CDR1 DFQATT and CDR2 SNEGSKA (reference sequence). Germline trimming cut 4 bases from V and 10 bases from J; bases unmatched to any gene: 12.

The chain carries TRBV5-1 and TRBJ1-2; TRBD1 matches at 8 bases. With V trimmed by 1 base and J by 6 bases, 5 bases remained unmatched. There are 14 residues in the CDR3. Germline V gene lookup returns CDR1 SGHRS and CDR2 YFSETQ. The CDR3 coding sequence is TGCGCCAGCAGCTTGTGGGACAGGACTAATGGCTACACCTTC. Protein sequence: CASSLWDRTNGYTF.

This rearrangement joins TRBV10-3 to TRBJ2-7; D remains unclear. The germline V gene has CDR1 ENHRY and CDR2 SYGVKD. This CDR3 spans 14 amino acids. Trimming stripped 2 bases from V and 0 bases from J, with 8 bases between. CDR3 region: CAISEPGLSYEQYF. In nucleotides, the CDR3 is TGTGCCATCAGTGAGCCCGGGCTCTCCTACGAGCAGTACTTC.

There are a few counts of this clonotype. This chain connects TRBV5-1 to TRBJ2-3; D is unresolved. Germline V gene data show CDR1 as SGHRS and CDR2 as YFSETQ. Trimming took off 0 bases at V and 1 base at J, with 9 bases between the two ends. The CDR3 length is 15 residues. CDR3 sequence (DNA): TGCGCCAGCAGCTTGGACAGTGATCGCACAGATACGCAGTATTTT. Protein sequence: CASSLDSDRTDTQYF.

The V and J genes are TRBV4-1 and TRBJ2-3; the match to TRBD2 covers 13 bases. The CDR3 has 17 residues. Germline CDR1 reads MGHRA; CDR2 reads YSYEKL. V shed 4 bases, J shed 2 bases, and the junction held 6 bases outside the gene matches. CDR3 DNA: TGCGCCAGCAGCCTACCGGGACTAGCGGGGAACACAGATACGCAGTATTTT. Encoded protein: CASSLPGLAGNTDTQYF.

The table lists this clonotype with a few counts. The V gene is TRBV11-2, the J gene TRBJ1-1; the D gene is possibly TRBD1 (6 bases). V was clipped by 8 bases and J by 1 base, with 14 bases between them. Looked up from germline, CDR1 is SGHAT and CDR2 is FQNNGV. The CDR3 contains 14 residues. The CDR3 protein is CASGDMGPNTEAFF. The CDR3 DNA sequence: TGTGCCAGCGGGGACATGGGTCCGAACACTGAAGCTTTCTTT. Variable domain in full (rest from reference TRBV11-2 and TRBJ1-1): EAGVAQSPRYKIIEKRQSVAFWCNPISGHATLYWYQQILGQGPKLLIQFQNNGVVDDSQLPKDRFSAERLKGVDSTLKIQPAKLEDSAVYLCASGDMGPNTEAFFGQGTRLTVV.

This rearrangement joins TRBV15 to TRBJ1-5, with 7 bases identical to TRBD1. Trimming at V came to 4 bases and at J to 0 bases, leaving 9 bases not matched to a gene. Germline loops: CDR1 LNHNV, CDR2 YYDKDF (reference sequence). The length of the CDR3 is 17 residues. The CDR3 coding sequence is TGTGCCACCAGCACCCTAATGCAGGGGGATAGCAATCAGCCCCAGCATTTT. This translates into CATSTLMQGDSNQPQHF.

The chain has TRBV28 and TRBJ2-5; TRBD2 is a possible D gene (6 bases). CDR1 is MDHEN and CDR2 is SYDVKM in the germline V gene. The CDR3 is 13 amino acids. Trimming took off 10 bases at V and 5 bases at J, with 17 bases between the two ends. Written as DNA, the CDR3 is TGTGCCAACAGCCGGGGGAGCTTTGAGACCCAGTACTTC. Amino acid sequence: CANSRGSFETQYF.

There are a few counts of this clonotype. The chain joins TRBV2 to TRBJ1-1; D is uncertain. The length of the CDR3 is 10 residues. CDR1 is SNHLY, CDR2 FYNNEI, per germline. The V and J ends lost 7 bases and 5 bases respectively, with 5 bases between them. CDR3 in amino acids: CASMWTEAFF. CDR3 coding DNA: TGTGCCAGCATGTGGACTGAAGCTTTCTTT.

The J gene is TRBJ2-5, the V gene TRBV7-2; D possibly matches TRBD1 or TRBD2 (5 bases each). The better agreement between TRBJ2-7 and the DNA end casts doubt on the J call. Germline V lookup: CDR1 SGHTA, CDR2 FQGNSA. This CDR3 has 15 residues. CDR3 DNA sequence: TGTGCCAGCAGCACGACGAACGTGGGACCCTACGAGCAGTACTTC. Translated, it gives CASSTTNVGPYEQYF.

This clonotype was seen many times. The chain links TRBV7-2 to TRBJ2-5, with no clear D. CDR3 length: 13 residues. Trimming removed 2 bases from V and 5 bases from J, with 9 bases in between. Germline CDR1 reads SGHTA; CDR2 reads FQGNSA. CDR3 region: CASSLKALETQYF. DNA of the CDR3: TGTGCCAGCAGCTTAAAGGCATTGGAGACCCAGTACTTC.

The chain is built from TRBV27 and TRBJ2-3, with unresolved D. The CDR3 has 14 amino acids. The V end was cut by 6 bases, the J end by 4 bases, with 14 bases between. Germline CDR1 MNHEY, CDR2 SMNVEV (reference sequence). The CDR3 DNA sequence: TGTGCCAGCAGCAAAACCCTGCTAGCAGATACGCAGTATTTT. This encodes CASSKTLLADTQYF.

The rearrangement joins TRBV12-3 or TRBV12-4 to TRBJ1-4; D is perhaps TRBD1 (6 bases). This CDR3 is 13 amino acids long. V was shortened by 7 bases and J by 8 bases, with 14 bases between the two germline ends. The CDR3 region is CASKAGAREKLFF. CDR3 in DNA: TGTGCCAGCAAGGCAGGGGCTAGGGAAAAACTGTTTTTT.

Of note for this clonotype: Germline is not matched at one junction end, which may reflect a read error. V usage is TRBV16 and J usage is TRBJ2-7; D remains unclear. Germline V gene sequence: CDR1 KGHSY, CDR2 FQNENV. The CDR3 has 12 residues. The CDR3: CTSSQSSYEQYF. CDR3 DNA: TGTACCAGCAGCCAATCAAGCTACGAGCAGTACTTC.

This clonotype was seen many times. This chain joins TRBV7-2 and TRBJ1-2; D unresolved. The length of the CDR3 is 15 residues. V was shortened by 4 bases and J by 5 bases, with 17 bases between the two germline ends. Germline-derived CDR1 and CDR2 are SGHTA and FQGNSA. For the CDR3, the DNA is TGTGCCAGCAGCTCCATGCTGGCAGAGTCATATGGCTACACCTTC. Translated, it gives CASSSMLAESYGYTF.

This clonotype was recorded a few times. The chain links TRBV20-1 to TRBJ2-5; 14 bases map to TRBD2. Trimming took 3 bases from V and 3 from J; bases not matched to a gene: 0. The CDR3 runs 14 residues. The germline CDR1 and CDR2 sequences are DFQATT and SNEGSKA (reference sequence). The CDR3 loop is CSARTSGGEETQYF. CDR3 nucleotides: TGCAGTGCTAGGACTAGCGGGGGGGAAGAGACCCAGTACTTC.

This clonotype was detected a few times. The CDR3 nucleotides are TGCAGTGCTCCGTCTAGCGGGGGTTGGAATGAGCAGTTCTTC. Its protein is CSAPSSGGWNEQFF. The chain is built from TRBV20-1 and TRBJ2-1; 10 bases line up with TRBD2. Trimming cost V 5 bases and J 7 bases; bases outside gene matches: 8. This CDR3 region has 14 residues. Germline CDR1 DFQATT, CDR2 SNEGSKA (reference sequence).

The table lists this clonotype with many counts. This chain connects TRBV5-6 to TRBJ2-1; D is perhaps TRBD1 or TRBD2 (5 bases each). Trimming took 1 base from V and 5 from J, leaving 10 bases between them. CDR3 length: 14 residues. Germline CDR1 is SGHDT and CDR2 is YYEEEE. Written as DNA, the CDR3 is TGTGCCAGCAGCTTGACAGGAGGAGACAATGAGCAGTTCTTC. Residues: CASSLTGGDNEQFF. The full variable domain, rest sourced from reference TRBV5-6 and TRBJ2-1, is DAGVTQSPTHLIKTRGQQVTLRCSPKSGHDTVSWYQQALGQGPQFIFQYYEEEERQRGNFPDRFSGHQFPNYSSELNVNALLLGDSALYLCASSLTGGDNEQFFGPGTRLTVL.

V gene TRBV12-3 or TRBV12-4 combines with J gene TRBJ2-7, with D possibly called TRBD1 or TRBD2 (5 bases each). V was clipped by 4 bases and J by 0 bases, with 13 bases between them. The CDR3 sequence is 15 residues long. As DNA, the CDR3 is TGTGCCAGCAGTTCCCGGGACCCCAGCTCCTACGAGCAGTACTTC. Translating gives CASSSRDPSSYEQYF.

The J gene is TRBJ2-4, the V gene TRBV4-3; D is unclear. The J call may be in error: the DNA end matches TRBJ2-7 better. Germline CDR1 and CDR2: LGHNA and YSLEER. The length of the CDR3 is 15 residues. The CDR3 sequence is CASSQDWQVPYEQYF. CDR3 DNA sequence: TGCGCCAGCAGCCAAGATTGGCAGGTCCCCTACGAGCAGTACTTC.

This sequence joins TRBV20-1 and TRBJ2-2; TRBD2 matches 7 bases. The CDR3 length is 14 residues. Germline CDR1 and CDR2: DFQATT and SNEGSKA (reference sequence). Germline trimming cut 2 bases from V and 4 bases from J; bases unmatched to any gene: 4. CDR3 nucleotide sequence: TGCAGTGCTAGAAGAGGCGGGGGCACCGGGGAGCTGTTTTTT. This sequence encodes CSARRGGGTGELFF.

The chain couples TRBV29-1 to TRBJ2-5; 10 nucleotides line up with TRBD2. Losses at the gene ends were 6 bases for V and 11 bases for J; bases not matched to a gene: 9. This CDR3 is 12 amino acids long. The germline V gene encodes CDR1 SQVTM and CDR2 ANQGSEA. The CDR3 DNA is TGCAGCGTCGACTTAGCGGGGGGATGGCAGTACTTC. Encoded protein: CSVDLAGGWQYF.

This chain links TRBV10-3 with TRBJ2-4; D tentatively reads TRBD1 or TRBD2 (5 bases each). The DNA end favors TRBJ2-7, so the J call may be wrong. CDR1 and CDR2 from the germline V gene are ENHRY and SYGVKD. This CDR3 region has 16 residues. The CDR3 DNA reads TGTGCCATCAGTGGCTCTTTGGGGGAGAGTGTGAACGAGCAGTACTTC. Translated, it gives CAISGSLGESVNEQYF.

This clonotype was seen only a few times. The chain employs TRBV27 and TRBJ2-5; the match to TRBD2 covers 11 bases. V dropped 4 bases and J dropped 5; count of bases not matched to a gene: 6. This CDR3 comprises 15 residues. Germline V CDR1 and CDR2: MNHEY, SMNVEV (reference sequence). CDR3 sequence: CASSSETSGVETQYF. Here the CDR3 DNA reads TGTGCCAGCAGTTCCGAGACTAGCGGGGTTGAGACCCAGTACTTC.

The chain employs TRBV5-1 and TRBJ2-3; a weak D match, TRBD1 (5 bases). Germline CDR1 and CDR2: SGHRS and YFSETQ. The CDR3 totals 14 residues. V was trimmed by 3 bases and J by 3 bases, leaving 11 bases between them. CDR3 DNA: TGCGCCAGCAGCTCCAGGGTAAGAACAGATACGCAGTATTTT. This gives the protein CASSSRVRTDTQYF.

This clonotype appeared a few times. The chain has TRBV12-3 or TRBV12-4 and TRBJ2-7, with 7 bases identical to TRBD2. V lost 7 bases and J lost 3; bases outside the gene matches: 12. CDR3 length equals 15 residues. The DNA of the CDR3 is TGTGCCAGCACCCCAGCGGGGTCCGGGTTCTACGAGCAGTACTTC. Protein: CASTPAGSGFYEQYF.

The J gene is TRBJ1-2, the V gene TRBV4-3; the D gene is possibly TRBD1 (6 bases). The germline V gene has CDR1 LGHNA and CDR2 YSLEER. V lost 0 bases and J lost 2, with 13 bases in between. The CDR3 is 16 residues long. The CDR3 nucleotides read TGCGCCAGCAGCCAAGATCTACAGGGATGGAACTATGGCTACACCTTC. Translated: CASSQDLQGWNYGYTF.

This clonotype has at least ten counts. The chain uses TRBV10-3 and TRBJ2-5; 7 bases map to TRBD1. Germline V gene data show CDR1 as ENHRY and CDR2 as SYGVKD. Trimming at V came to 6 bases and at J to 2 bases, leaving 6 bases not matched to a gene. The length of the CDR3 is 14 residues. CDR3 coding DNA: TGTGCCATCAGGGCCGGGACAGCTCAAGAGACCCAGTACTTC. Translated, it gives CAIRAGTAQETQYF.

This clonotype was recorded many times. J is TRBJ2-5 and V is TRBV20-1, with TRBD2 matching over 11 bases. In germline, CDR1 is DFQATT, CDR2 SNEGSKA (reference sequence). V lost 3 bases, J lost 7 bases, and 7 bases stayed unmatched. The CDR3 has 14 amino acids. The DNA of the CDR3 is TGCAGTGCTAGTCCACTAGCGGGGGAGAGGACCCAGTACTTC. This sequence encodes CSASPLAGERTQYF.